This is a list of T cell receptor beta chains from one sample in a study of spatial heterogeneity in lung cancer. TCRdb processed the 5' RACE reads anew with MiXCR; each CDR3 protein has one entry. The table shows about 20,000 distinct CDR3 sequences, with 8% to 10% occurring only once. Sequenced material: PBMCs, taken at follow-up. These receptors all stem from a female donor with early-stage non-small cell lung cancer. CDR3s include the opening cysteine and the closing phenylalanine or tryptophan. The order of the fields is D gene, V gene, clone size, J gene, CDR3 DNA, CDR3 protein. A D gene is named only where the DNA matches it firmly. Rows may omit the clone size; those that give it use once, few, many or a size class.

.	TRBV7-2	many	TRBJ1-1	TGTGCCAGCAGCCACAGCGGACTTAACACTGAAGCTTTCTTT	CASSHSGLNTEAFF
.	TRBV7-2	medium-sized	TRBJ1-2	TGTGCCAGCAGCCAGCGGGACAAGAACTATGGCTACACCTTC	CASSQRDKNYGYTF
TRBD2	TRBV4-1	.	TRBJ2-1	TGCGCCAGCAGCCAAGCTAGCGGGAGGCCCTCGAGCTCCTACAATGAGCAGTTCTTC	CASSQASGRPSSSYNEQFF
TRBD2	TRBV7-2	many	TRBJ2-7	TGTGCCAGCAGCCTTGGGACTAGCGGAGTCTACGAGCAGTACTTC	CASSLGTSGVYEQYF
TRBD1	TRBV7-2	.	TRBJ1-5	TGTGCCAGCAGTCAGGGGGGAAATAGCAATCAGCCCCAGCATTTT	CASSQGGNSNQPQHF
.	TRBV19	medium-sized	TRBJ2-3	TGTGCCAGTAGTATGGTGGGGTCAACAGATACGCAGTATTTT	CASSMVGSTDTQYF
TRBD1	TRBV6-5	many	TRBJ1-6	TGTGCCAGCAGGGTCGCCGGGACAGCTTATAATTCACCCCTCCACTTT	CASRVAGTAYNSPLHF
TRBD1	TRBV19	many	TRBJ1-1	TGTGCCAGTAGCGACAGGGTAATTACTGAAGCTTTCTTT	CASSDRVITEAFF
.	TRBV18	many	TRBJ2-3	TGTGCCAGCTCACCACCAAGCCGGGCGGAAGATACGCAGTATTTT	CASSPPSRAEDTQYF
TRBD2	TRBV6-5	many	TRBJ2-5	TGTGCCAGCAGGGGACTAGCGGGGGGGACGGAGACCCAGTACTTC	CASRGLAGGTETQYF
TRBD1	TRBV6-5	many	TRBJ2-1	TGTGCCAGCAGTTCCCTAGGGGGCACTGAGCAGTTCTTC	CASSSLGGTEQFF
.	TRBV6-4	many	TRBJ2-1	TGTGCCAGCAGTGCCGAGGACGGGTACAATGAGCAGTTCTTC	CASSAEDGYNEQFF
TRBD1	TRBV4-2	many	TRBJ1-1	TGTGCCAGCAGCCTCCACTCCGACAGGGCGCTATCAGAATCTTTCTTT	CASSLHSDRALSESFF
.	TRBV6-5	many	TRBJ1-3	TGTGCCAGCAGTTACTCGAGGCAGGGAAGCCCAAACACCATATATTTT	CASSYSRQGSPNTIYF
TRBD1	TRBV5-5	many	TRBJ2-5	TGTGCCAGCAGCTTTAGACCCTCCGGACAGGGCCAAGAGACCCAGTACTTC	CASSFRPSGQGQETQYF
.	TRBV11-2	many	TRBJ2-3	TGTGCCAGCGGGACGAGGGGCACAGATACGCAGTATTTT	CASGTRGTDTQYF
TRBD1	TRBV24-1	many	TRBJ2-7	TGTGCCACCAGTGATCGCGGGACAGGAGGTCGCGAGCAGTACTTC	CATSDRGTGGREQYF
TRBD1	TRBV5-1	many	TRBJ1-4	TGCGCCAGCAGCTTTGGACAGGGACCTGAAAAACTGTTTTTT	CASSFGQGPEKLFF
.	TRBV11-2	many	TRBJ2-3	TGTGCCAGCAGCTTAGGACTCGCAGATACGCAGTATTTT	CASSLGLADTQYF
.	TRBV7-2	.	TRBJ2-3	TGTGCCAGCAGCTTACCGGGGGCCGGGGAAGATACGCAGTATTTT	CASSLPGAGEDTQYF
.	TRBV28	many	TRBJ2-7	TGTGCCAGCAGCTTATGGGGGAGAACCTACGAGCAGTACTTC	CASSLWGRTYEQYF
.	TRBV4-1	many	TRBJ1-1	TGCGCCAGCAGCCAAGATCCACAGAAACACACTGAAGCTTTCTTT	CASSQDPQKHTEAFF
.	TRBV20-1	many	TRBJ1-5	TGCAGTGTTGAGGGCTGGAGCAATCAGCCCCAGCATTTT	CSVEGWSNQPQHF
.	TRBV18	many	TRBJ2-1	TGTGCCAGCTCACCAGGGAACCGCCGTTCCTACAATGAGCAGTTCTTC	CASSPGNRRSYNEQFF
.	TRBV12-3/TRBV12-4	few	TRBJ2-1	TGTGCCAGCAGCCCGATCAGGGGGGGGGCTGGAAATGAGCAGTTCTTC	CASSPIRGGAGNEQFF
.	TRBV18	many	TRBJ2-7	TGTGCCAGCTCACCACCTAACGGGGAGCAGTACTTC	CASSPPNGEQYF
.	TRBV19	many	TRBJ1-2	TGTGCCAGTAACGAGATCGGGGACGGAAATATCTATGGCTACACCTTC	CASNEIGDGNIYGYTF
.	TRBV20-1	many	TRBJ2-6	TGCAGTGCTAGAGATAAGAACTCTGGGGCCAACGTCCTGACTTTC	CSARDKNSGANVLTF
TRBD1	TRBV7-6	.	TRBJ2-7	TGTGCCAGCAGCTTAGACAGGGGCGACTCCTACGAGCAGTACTTC	CASSLDRGDSYEQYF
.	TRBV7-9	many	TRBJ2-7	TGTGCCACTGACGGGGGGCGCTCCTACGAGCAGTACTTC	CATDGGRSYEQYF
TRBD1	TRBV29-1	many	TRBJ1-2	TGCAGCGTTGCCGACAGGGGATACGGCTACACCTTC	CSVADRGYGYTF
TRBD1	TRBV20-1	.	TRBJ1-6	TGCAGTGCTGGGACAGGGGGAAAGAGCTCCTATAATTCACCCCTCCACTTT	CSAGTGGKSSYNSPLHF
.	TRBV7-9	few	TRBJ2-3	TGTGCCAGCAGCTTACGGGCTGGGGCCGATACGCAGTATTTT	CASSLRAGADTQYF
.	TRBV7-6	many	TRBJ2-4	TGTGCCAGCAGCCACCCTCACATTCAGTACTTC	CASSHPHIQYF
.	TRBV5-1	few	TRBJ2-7	TGCGCCAGCAGCTTAGACGGGACGGAGCTCTACGAGCAGTACTTC	CASSLDGTELYEQYF
.	TRBV24-1	.	TRBJ2-2	TGTGCCACCAGATTCCAGAACACCGGGGAGCTGTTTTTT	CATRFQNTGELFF
TRBD1	TRBV7-2	many	TRBJ2-3	TGTGCCAGCAGCACTACAGGGGGTTTGTGGACAGATACGCAGTATTTT	CASSTTGGLWTDTQYF
.	TRBV20-1	many	TRBJ2-7	TGCAGTGCGCGGGACAGCTACGAGCAGTACTTC	CSARDSYEQYF
.	TRBV5-4	.	TRBJ2-3	TGTGCCAGCTTCCCCGGGGGCGGTCAGAGCACAGATACGCAGTATTTT	CASFPGGGQSTDTQYF
.	TRBV12-3/TRBV12-4	.	TRBJ2-7	TGTGCCAGCAGTCCGGGACGCTCCGTCTACTACGAGCAGTACTTC	CASSPGRSVYYEQYF
.	TRBV7-9	many	TRBJ2-1	TGTGCCAGCAGCACAAGGACTATGGGTAGCCGCAGCTCCTACAATGAGCAGTTCTTC	CASSTRTMGSRSSYNEQFF
TRBD2	TRBV29-1	many	TRBJ2-7	TGCAGCGTTGTAACTAGCGGCTCCTACGAGCAGTACTTC	CSVVTSGSYEQYF
TRBD2	TRBV5-5	many	TRBJ2-5	TGTGCCAGCAGCTACCTAGCGGTTAAAGAGACCCAGTACTTC	CASSYLAVKETQYF
.	TRBV1	many	TRBJ2-5	TGCACCAGCAGCCTCGATCGGGCTGCCGGGACCCAGTACTTC	CTSSLDRAAGTQYF
.	TRBV6-5	many	TRBJ2-2	TGTGCCAGCAACGACCCGGGTACAAACACCGGGGAGCTGTTTTTT	CASNDPGTNTGELFF
.	TRBV29-1	many	TRBJ2-5	TGCAGCGTTGAAGAGGTGTCGGAGACCCAGTACTTC	CSVEEVSETQYF
.	TRBV6-5	many	TRBJ2-3	TGTGCCAGCAGTTCGGGGTGGGGGGTCAGCACAGATACGCAGTATTTT	CASSSGWGVSTDTQYF
TRBD1	TRBV6-6	.	TRBJ2-1	TGTGCCAGCAGCCGAACCGTGGGACAGCTTAATGAGCAGTTCTTC	CASSRTVGQLNEQFF
.	TRBV7-6	many	TRBJ1-5	TGTGCCAGCAGCTTATCTTCAGGGGGCAATCAGCCCCAGCATTTT	CASSLSSGGNQPQHF
.	TRBV18	many	TRBJ2-1	TGTGCCAGCTCACGGGAGGACTACGGTGAGCAGTTCTTC	CASSREDYGEQFF
TRBD1	TRBV7-2	many	TRBJ1-2	TGTGCCAGCAGCTTAGGCAGGGGGAATAACTATGGCTACACCTTC	CASSLGRGNNYGYTF
.	TRBV10-3	.	TRBJ2-2	TGTGCCATCAGTTCGTTGGGGGGCCGGACCGGGGAGCTGTTTTTT	CAISSLGGRTGELFF
.	TRBV28	many	TRBJ2-1	TGTGCCAGCAGTTTCGGGACTACAGGGAGCAATGAGCAGTTCTTC	CASSFGTTGSNEQFF
.	TRBV7-9	many	TRBJ2-3	TGTGCCAGCAGCCCCGTCCGGGGGCTTACGCAGTATTTT	CASSPVRGLTQYF
.	TRBV29-1	.	TRBJ1-1	TGCAGCGGGCAGACAGAGTACACTGAAGCTTTCTTT	CSGQTEYTEAFF
.	TRBV7-9	few	TRBJ2-7	TGTGCCAGCAGCTTAGGCCAGGGAGTCTACGAGCAGTACTTC	CASSLGQGVYEQYF
.	TRBV27	many	TRBJ1-6	TGTGCCAGCAGTTGGGGGGGGCTTGATTCACCCCTCCACTTT	CASSWGGLDSPLHF